This T cell receptor (beta chain) was retrieved from a study of breast tumors, draining lymph nodes, adjacent tissues. The study's findings and limits: Compared with lymph nodes, tumors were less diverse; compared with nontumor tissue, more. Compared with basal-like, luminal-like tumors shared significantly more repertoire with nontumor tissue. Data fit most tumor T cells coming from lymph node, expanding in tumor.

Points on this clonotype: What it recognizes is unknown. A read error may explain this, as a much larger clone is one base away.

Axillary draining lymph nodes of breast cancer patients supplied the node samples. Germline V CDR1 and CDR2: SGDLS, YYNGEE. The length of the CDR3 is 15 residues. MiXCR, applied by TCRdb to the multiplex PCR reads, yields one record per CDR3 protein. The data hold over 200,000 distinct CDR3 sequences, with approximately 30% observed a single time. The TCR was taken from a female donor with breast cancer. Some clones in this sample may be carry-over from other donors' samples. V is TRBV9 and J is TRBJ2-1; TRBD2 matches 11 bases. Sequencing used axillary lymph node tissue. This CDR3 reads CASSVGTSGNNEPFF. For the CDR3, the DNA is TGTGCCAGCAGCGTCGGGACTAGCGGAAACAATGAGCCGTTCTTC.